This TCR beta chain derives from a study of OX40 agonist ivuxolimab in advanced cancers. The method was immunoSEQ multiplex PCR; TCRdb's version includes in-frame clones alone and lacks a portion of them. The sample carries about 58,000 clones, approximately 75% recorded once. The CDR3 consists of 12 residues. CDR1 MNHEY and CDR2 SVGAGI come from the germline V gene. As regards this clone: Its ends do not fully match the called genes, so a read error is possible.

The chain recombines TRBV6-5 with TRBJ1-2; a weak D match, TRBD1 (5 bases). The source material was CD4+ or CD8+ T cells sorted from blood, sampled in a trial of the OX40 agonist ivuxolimab. The TCR comes from an adult with an advanced solid tumor such as melanoma, head and neck, liver or kidney cancer. The CDR3 protein is CASSPGGEYRSF. The CDR3 DNA is TGTGCCAGCAGCCCGGGAGGGGAGTATCGGAGCTTC.